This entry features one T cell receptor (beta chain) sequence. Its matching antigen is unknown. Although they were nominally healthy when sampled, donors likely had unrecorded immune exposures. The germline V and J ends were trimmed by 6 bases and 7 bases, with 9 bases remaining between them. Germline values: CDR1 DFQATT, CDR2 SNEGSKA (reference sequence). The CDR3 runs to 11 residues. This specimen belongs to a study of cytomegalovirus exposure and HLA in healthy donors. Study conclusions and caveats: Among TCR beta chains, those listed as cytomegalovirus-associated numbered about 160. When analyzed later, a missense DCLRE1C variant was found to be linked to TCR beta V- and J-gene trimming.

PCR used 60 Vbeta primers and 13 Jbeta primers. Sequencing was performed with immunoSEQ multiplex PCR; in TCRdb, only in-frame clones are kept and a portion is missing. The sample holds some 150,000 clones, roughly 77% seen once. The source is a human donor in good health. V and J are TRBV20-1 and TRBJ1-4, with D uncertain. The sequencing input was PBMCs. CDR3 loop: CSASSFEKLFF. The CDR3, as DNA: TGCAGTGCGAGCTCGTTTGAAAAACTGTTTTTT.